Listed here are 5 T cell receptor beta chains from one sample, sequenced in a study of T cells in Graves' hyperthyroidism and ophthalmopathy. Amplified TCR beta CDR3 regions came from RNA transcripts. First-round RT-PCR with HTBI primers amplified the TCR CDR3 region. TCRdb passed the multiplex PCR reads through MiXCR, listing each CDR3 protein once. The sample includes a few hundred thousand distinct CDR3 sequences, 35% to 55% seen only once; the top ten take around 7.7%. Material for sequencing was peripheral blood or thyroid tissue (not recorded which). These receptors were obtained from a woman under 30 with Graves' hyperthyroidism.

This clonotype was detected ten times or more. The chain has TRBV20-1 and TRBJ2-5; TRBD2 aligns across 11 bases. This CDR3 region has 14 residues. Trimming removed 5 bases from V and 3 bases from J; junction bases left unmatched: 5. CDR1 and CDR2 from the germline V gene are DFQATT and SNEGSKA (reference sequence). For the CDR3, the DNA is TGCAGTGCTTTAGCGGGAGGGCCTAAAGAGACCCAGTACTTC. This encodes CSALAGGPKETQYF.

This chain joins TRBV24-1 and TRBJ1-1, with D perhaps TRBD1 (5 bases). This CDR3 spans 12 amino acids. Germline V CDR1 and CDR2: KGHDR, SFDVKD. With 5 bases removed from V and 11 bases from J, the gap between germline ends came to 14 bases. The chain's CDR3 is CATSGLRSGAFF. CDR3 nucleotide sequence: TGTGCCACCAGTGGGCTTCGGTCAGGGGCTTTCTTT.

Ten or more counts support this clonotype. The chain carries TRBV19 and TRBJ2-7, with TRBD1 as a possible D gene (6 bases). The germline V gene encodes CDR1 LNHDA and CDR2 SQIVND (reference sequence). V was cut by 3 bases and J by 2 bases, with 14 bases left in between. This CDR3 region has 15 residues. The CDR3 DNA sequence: TGTGCCAGTAGTATCTACAGGGTAGGGGCCTACGAGCAGTACTTC. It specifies CASSIYRVGAYEQYF.

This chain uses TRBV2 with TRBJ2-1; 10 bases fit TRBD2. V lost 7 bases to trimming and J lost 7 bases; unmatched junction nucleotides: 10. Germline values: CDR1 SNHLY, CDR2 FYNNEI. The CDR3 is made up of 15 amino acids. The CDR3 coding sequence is TGTGCCAGCAAGGGGTCTAGCGGGAGATCTAATGAGCAGTTCTTC. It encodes CASKGSSGRSNEQFF.

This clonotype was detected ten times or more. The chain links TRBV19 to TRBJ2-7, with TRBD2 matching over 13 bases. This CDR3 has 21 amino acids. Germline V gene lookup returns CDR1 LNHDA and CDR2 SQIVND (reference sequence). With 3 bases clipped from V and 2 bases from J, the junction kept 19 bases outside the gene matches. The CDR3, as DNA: TGTGCCAGTAGTATGCGACTAGCGGGAGGCCGGGAACCCGATCCTGCCTACGAGCAGTACTTC. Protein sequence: CASSMRLAGGREPDPAYEQYF.